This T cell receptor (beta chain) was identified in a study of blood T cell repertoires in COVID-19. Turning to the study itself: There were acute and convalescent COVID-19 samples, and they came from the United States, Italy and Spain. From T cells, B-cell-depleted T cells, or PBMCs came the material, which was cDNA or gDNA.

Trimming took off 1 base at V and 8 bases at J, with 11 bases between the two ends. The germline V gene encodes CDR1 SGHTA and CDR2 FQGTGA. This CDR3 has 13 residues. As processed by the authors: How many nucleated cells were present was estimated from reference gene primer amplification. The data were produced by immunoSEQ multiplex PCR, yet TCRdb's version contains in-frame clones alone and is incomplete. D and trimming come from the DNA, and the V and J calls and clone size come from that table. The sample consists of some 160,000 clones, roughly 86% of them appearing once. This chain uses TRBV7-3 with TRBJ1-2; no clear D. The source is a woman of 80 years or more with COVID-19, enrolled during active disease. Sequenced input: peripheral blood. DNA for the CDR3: TGTGCCAGCAGCTTAAATTGGCTGGAGGGCTACACCTTC. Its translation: CASSLNWLEGYTF.